A selection of T cell receptor beta chains follows, all from one sample in a study of cytomegalovirus exposure and HLA in healthy donors. Data came from immunoSEQ multiplex PCR; TCRdb stores just in-frame clones and leaves some out. Among 95,000 to 120,000 clones, 82% were seen once, and the ten largest hold 2% to 3%. Sequenced input: PBMCs. Receptors were obtained from a woman under 30 in good health and CMV-seronegative. CDR3s include the opening cysteine and the closing phenylalanine or tryptophan. D genes are given only for firm matches. Some rows have no size entry. The others give once, few or many, or a class for an expanded clone.

clone size	D gene	V gene	J gene	CDR3 protein	CDR3 DNA
.	.	TRBV10-2	TRBJ1-2	CASSETQINYGYTF	TGCGCCAGCAGTGAGACACAGATTAACTATGGCTACACCTTC
.	.	TRBV19	TRBJ1-5	CASSPRVEQPQHF	TGTGCCAGTAGCCCCAGGGTTGAACAGCCCCAGCATTTT
.	.	TRBV6-5	TRBJ2-3	CASSYSRTLREDTQYF	TGTGCCAGCAGTTACTCGAGGACTCTCCGAGAAGATACGCAGTATTTT
.	.	TRBV5-4	TRBJ2-4	CASSLAVSGISQNIQYF	TGTGCCAGCAGCTTGGCCGTTTCAGGGATATCACAAAACATTCAGTACTTC
.	.	TRBV27	TRBJ1-5	CASSPGQFILSQPQHF	TGTGCCAGCAGCCCAGGACAGTTCATCTTATCCCAGCCCCAGCATTTT
.	TRBD1	TRBV18	TRBJ2-1	CASSPRQGGVDEQFF	TGTGCCAGCTCACCAAGACAGGGGGGAGTCGATGAGCAGTTCTTC
.	TRBD2	TRBV5-1	TRBJ2-3	CASTAGTSGDTQYF	TGCGCCAGCACCGCCGGGACTAGCGGAGATACGCAGTATTTT
.	.	TRBV20-1	TRBJ1-1	CSARGDTEAFF	TGCAGTGCTCGGGGGGACACTGAAGCTTTCTTT
.	.	TRBV7-9	TRBJ1-5	CASSFGGDQPQHF	TGTGCCAGCAGCTTTGGAGGGGATCAGCCCCAGCATTTT
.	.	TRBV7-8	TRBJ1-2	CASKFRGSNYGYTF	TGTGCCAGCAAGTTTAGGGGAAGCAACTATGGCTACACCTTC
few	TRBD1	TRBV6-4	TRBJ1-4	CASSVAGGGGEKLFF	TGTGCCAGCAGTGTTGCAGGGGGCGGAGGGGAAAAACTGTTTTTT
.	TRBD1	TRBV7-9	TRBJ1-5	CASTVTGEQPQHF	TGTGCCAGCACCGTGACAGGGGAACAGCCCCAGCATTTT
once	.	TRBV6-5	TRBJ1-4	CASSYVLNEKLFF	TGTGCCAGCAGTTACGTACTGAATGAAAAACTGTTTTTT
.	TRBD1	TRBV11-3	TRBJ2-5	CASSLDSGQGTETQYF	TGTGCCAGCAGCTTAGATAGCGGACAGGGGACGGAGACCCAGTACTTC
.	.	TRBV29-1	TRBJ2-7	CSVEDRTGGAYEQYF	TGCAGCGTTGAAGATCGAACAGGGGGGGCCTACGAGCAGTACTTC
.	TRBD1	TRBV29-1	TRBJ1-5	CSVVVQGALGNQPQHF	TGCAGCGTTGTTGTTCAGGGGGCGTTGGGCAATCAGCCCCAGCATTTT
.	.	TRBV5-1	TRBJ1-1	CASSLTGTSTEAFF	TGCGCCAGCAGCTTAACAGGGACGAGCACTGAAGCTTTCTTT
.	TRBD2	TRBV5-1	TRBJ2-1	CASSLAGLAEEQFF	TGCGCCAGCAGCTTGGCAGGACTAGCGGAAGAGCAGTTCTTC
.	.	TRBV19	TRBJ1-2	CASRRRDISNYGYTF	TGTGCCAGTAGACGTCGGGACATATCTAACTATGGCTACACCTTC
.	TRBD1	TRBV2	TRBJ1-2	CASTRDSQTHYGYTF	TGTGCCAGCACCCGGGACAGCCAAACTCACTATGGCTACACCTTC
.	TRBD1	TRBV9	TRBJ2-5	CASSNYRGLRQETQYF	TGTGCCAGCAGCAATTACAGGGGGCTCCGCCAAGAGACCCAGTACTTC
.	.	TRBV19	TRBJ1-5	CASSINTFNQPQHF	TGTGCCAGTAGTATAAACACCTTCAATCAGCCCCAGCATTTT
once	TRBD1	TRBV7-9	TRBJ1-2	CASTGTGANYGYTF	TGTGCCAGCACCGGGACAGGAGCTAACTATGGCTACACCTTC
.	TRBD1	TRBV2	TRBJ1-2	CAFGQGNYGYTF	TGTGCCTTCGGACAGGGTAACTATGGCTACACCTTC
.	.	TRBV4-3	TRBJ1-6	CASSQDYQGHSPLHF	TGCGCCAGCAGCCAAGATTATCAGGGACACTCACCCCTCCACTTT
.	TRBD1	TRBV7-9	TRBJ1-1	CASSPYRGMNTEAFF	TGTGCCAGCAGCCCGTACAGGGGGATGAACACTGAAGCTTTCTTT
.	.	TRBV5-8	TRBJ2-6	CASSLITRPWSSGANVLTF	TGTGCCAGCAGCTTGATCACGAGGCCGTGGAGCTCTGGGGCCAACGTCCTGACTTTC
.	.	TRBV6-1	TRBJ1-2	CASSEARLYGYTF	TGTGCCAGCAGTGAAGCGAGGCTCTATGGCTACACCTTC
.	.	TRBV7-2	TRBJ1-2	CASSLVYSPANYGYTF	TGTGCCAGCAGCTTAGTGTACAGCCCTGCTAACTATGGCTACACCTTC
.	.	TRBV10-3	TRBJ2-7	CAIWNGGSRLEQYF	TGTGCCATCTGGAACGGGGGTAGTCGTCTCGAGCAGTACTTC
once	.	TRBV5-5	TRBJ2-1	CASSVSGNEQFF	TGTGCCAGCAGCGTGAGCGGTAATGAGCAGTTCTTC
.	TRBD2	TRBV5-1	TRBJ2-1	CASKASGPHNEQFF	TGCGCCAGCAAGGCTAGCGGACCCCACAATGAGCAGTTCTTC
.	TRBD1	TRBV11-2	TRBJ1-1	CASSLSGGGNTEAFF	TGTGCCAGCAGCTTATCAGGGGGCGGAAACACTGAAGCTTTCTTT
.	.	TRBV6-5	TRBJ1-1	CASSSPEGEAFF	TGTGCCAGCAGTAGTCCGGAGGGTGAAGCTTTCTTT
few	TRBD2	TRBV5-1	TRBJ2-1	CASSPLTSGSRDEQFF	TGCGCCAGCAGCCCTCTAACTAGCGGGAGTAGGGATGAGCAGTTCTTC
.	TRBD2	TRBV9	TRBJ2-2	CASSVVSGGTGELFF	TGTGCCAGCAGCGTAGTAAGCGGGGGAACCGGGGAGCTGTTTTTT